These T cell receptor beta chains were read from a single sample in a study of control samples from healthy donors and cancer patients. Profiling relied on immunoSEQ multiplex PCR, and the TCRdb table lists in-frame clones only, not all of them. The data show 100,000 to 150,000 clones, approximately 92% seen once. Source material: blood. These receptors were taken from a man aged 35 to 55 in good health. The conserved cysteine and the conserved F or W are not part of the CDR3 here. Fields, in order: V gene, CDR3 length, J gene, clone size, CDR3 protein. Where a row states a size, it is once, few, many or the class of an expanded clone; other rows omit it.

v_gene: TRBV10-3
len: 10
j_gene: TRBJ2-7
abundance: .
CDR3aa: AIGPAASEQY

v_gene: TRBV28
len: 15
j_gene: TRBJ1-1
abundance: .
CDR3aa: ASSFRPILSSGTEAF

v_gene: TRBV28
len: 11
j_gene: TRBJ1-1
abundance: few
CDR3aa: ASSNVKVSEAF

v_gene: TRBV7-6
len: 13
j_gene: TRBJ2-7
abundance: .
CDR3aa: ASSPGHSRFNEQY

v_gene: TRBV3-1/TRBV3-2
len: 9
j_gene: TRBJ2-7
abundance: .
CDR3aa: ASSQLYEQY

v_gene: TRBV29-1
len: 13
j_gene: TRBJ2-7
abundance: .
CDR3aa: SVGGPGQRTHEQY

v_gene: TRBV3-1/TRBV3-2
len: 13
j_gene: TRBJ1-2
abundance: .
CDR3aa: ASSQATGGFYGYT

v_gene: TRBV6-2/TRBV6-3
len: 12
j_gene: TRBJ2-7
abundance: .
CDR3aa: ASSQRLLSHEQY

v_gene: TRBV23-1
len: 15
j_gene: TRBJ2-5
abundance: .
CDR3aa: ASSKSILQFLQETQY

v_gene: TRBV6-1
len: 12
j_gene: TRBJ1-1
abundance: .
CDR3aa: ASSEAGRWGEAF

v_gene: TRBV6-5
len: 12
j_gene: TRBJ1-5
abundance: .
CDR3aa: ASSYSWSNQPQH

v_gene: TRBV7-3
len: 14
j_gene: TRBJ2-6
abundance: .
CDR3aa: ASSGIYPSGANVLT

v_gene: TRBV13
len: 15
j_gene: TRBJ2-1
abundance: .
CDR3aa: ASSLVGASGGNNEQF

v_gene: TRBV10-3
len: 14
j_gene: TRBJ2-3
abundance: .
CDR3aa: AISEGTSPSTDTQY

v_gene: TRBV30
len: 11
j_gene: TRBJ1-2
abundance: .
CDR3aa: AWSVGDTYGYT